This record looks at one T cell receptor beta chain sequence and its context. The antigen remains unidentified. This record belongs to a study of CD8+ T cells in alopecia areata. Study-level points and caveats: Mouse data revealed clearer TCR sharing than patient data did, a gap possibly tied to HLA. Higher clonality than in normal scalp was seen in lesional scalp, especially alopecia totalis/universalis.

The CDR3 runs 14 residues. With V trimmed by 5 bases and J by 3 bases, 3 bases remained unmatched. Germline CDR1 MNHEY, CDR2 SVGAGI. cDNA reverse transcribed from extracted RNA served as the sequencing template. Using immunoSEQ multiplex PCR, the repertoire was profiled, and TCRdb retains in-frame clones only, with some absent. The table shows about 19,000 clones, with roughly 60% occurring only once. Sorting of CD4+ cells into CD25+CD127- cells (for about 5 patients) was performed. Alopecia areata patients gave lesional scalp punch biopsies and peripheral blood samples. From PBMCs, CD4+ and CD8+ T cells were sorted.

The sequence was obtained from a human donor with alopecia areata. This chain connects TRBV6-5 to TRBJ2-1; 8 bases are shared with TRBD2. Material for sequencing was CD4+ Tregs sorted from blood. CDR3 loop: CASSGGLGYNEQFF. CDR3 nucleotides: TGTGCCAGCAGTGGGGGACTAGGCTACAATGAGCAGTTCTTC.